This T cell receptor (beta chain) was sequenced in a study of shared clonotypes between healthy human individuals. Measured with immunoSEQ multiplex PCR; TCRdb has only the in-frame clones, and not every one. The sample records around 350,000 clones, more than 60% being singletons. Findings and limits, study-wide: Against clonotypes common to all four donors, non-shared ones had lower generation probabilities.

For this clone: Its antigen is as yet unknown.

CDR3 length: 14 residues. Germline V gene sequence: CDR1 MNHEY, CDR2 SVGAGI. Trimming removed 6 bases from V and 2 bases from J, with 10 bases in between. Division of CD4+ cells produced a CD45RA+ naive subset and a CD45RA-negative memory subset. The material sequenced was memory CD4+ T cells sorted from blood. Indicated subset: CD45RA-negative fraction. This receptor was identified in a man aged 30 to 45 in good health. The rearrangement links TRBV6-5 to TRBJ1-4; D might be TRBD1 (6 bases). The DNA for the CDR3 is TGTGCCAGCAGCAGGGGAGTTACTAATGAAAAACTGTTTTTT. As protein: CASSRGVTNEKLFF.